This TCR beta chain was identified in a study of blood T cell repertoires in COVID-19. Study-wide background: Sources were T cells, B-cell-depleted T cells, or PBMCs; the material itself was cDNA or gDNA.

V was cut by 1 base and J by 2 bases, with 11 bases left in between. The CDR3 length is 14 residues. Looked up from germline, CDR1 is GTSNPN and CDR2 is SVGIG (reference sequence). The repertoire was sequenced with immunoSEQ multiplex PCR; TCRdb's copy has only in-frame clones and lacks some. In the table there are approximately 150,000 clones, over 65% of which are singletons. Source material: peripheral blood. The chain joins TRBV30 to TRBJ1-2; D unclear. This receptor was obtained from a human donor in a cohort sampled during active COVID-19. The CDR3 coding sequence is TGTGCCTGGAGTGCCGGGTTTGCCAACTATGGCTACACCTTC. Translating it yields CAWSAGFANYGYTF.